These 30 T cell receptor beta chains share one sample of origin, sequenced in a study of CD8 T cells in ankylosing spondylitis (dated by TCRdb to 2016 to 2017). What the study reported, not specific to this receptor: A TCR beta motif made up of seven or eight highly homologous amino acid variants appeared to be characteristic of blood from ankylosing spondylitis patients.

No antigens are known for them. The library relied on 5' RACE. Data came from an Illumina HiSeq 2500. In TCRdb, the public reads were trimmed at Q25 with fastp and aligned with MiXCR, with productive beta chains retained. CDR3 protein sequences are deduplicated, and each keeps its most common genes and DNA. This sample comprises some 220,000 distinct CDR3 sequences, 6% to 8.5% of them detected only once. Approximately 15% of the sample comes from the top ten. The material sequenced was blood, either unsorted or a sorted T cell fraction (not recorded which). These receptors all stem from a male donor with ankylosing spondylitis.

This clonotype was seen many times. J is TRBJ2-7 and V is TRBV9; tentatively, D is TRBD1 or TRBD2 (7 bases each). CDR3 length equals 14 residues. Between the trimmed V and J ends, which lost 4 bases and 3 bases, there was a span of 14 bases. The germline V gene encodes CDR1 SGDLS and CDR2 YYNGEE. Here the CDR3 DNA reads TGTGCCAGCAGCCAGGGGGGGCCCGGCTACGAGCAGTACTTC. Amino acids: CASSQGGPGYEQYF.

This clonotype was seen more than once but under ten times. This chain links TRBV25-1 with TRBJ1-2; 10 positions agree with TRBD1. CDR1 and CDR2 (germline): MGHDK, SYGVNS. Trimming removed 3 bases from V and 5 bases from J; junction bases left unmatched: 6. This CDR3 is built from 15 residues. CDR3 in amino acids: CASSDTGQGLYGYTF. In nucleotides, the CDR3 is TGTGCCAGCAGTGACACGGGACAGGGGCTATATGGCTACACCTTC.

At least ten counts were recorded for this clonotype. The V and J genes are TRBV28 and TRBJ2-1; D is undetermined. From germline, CDR1 is MDHEN and CDR2 SYDVKM. The CDR3 has 16 residues. Deletions cut 3 bases from V and 0 bases from J, with 12 bases between. CDR3 DNA sequence: TGTGCCAGCAGTTTCCGGACCCTGAGCTCCTACAATGAGCAGTTCTTC. This gives the protein CASSFRTLSSYNEQFF.

The chain employs TRBV4-2 and TRBJ2-1, with no clear D. The CDR3 sequence is 19 residues long. Germline-derived CDR1 and CDR2 are LGHNA and YNFKEQ. The germline V and J ends were trimmed by 0 bases and 3 bases, with 21 bases remaining between them. The CDR3 DNA reads as TGTGCCAGCAGCCAAGATTCAGTTGGAACTACGATACGCTACAATGAGCAGTTCTTC. Protein sequence: CASSQDSVGTTIRYNEQFF.

This clonotype was seen many times. The chain recombines TRBV7-9 with TRBJ2-7; no clear D. Trimming pared 2 bases from V and 1 base from J, leaving 6 bases between. Germline V lookup: CDR1 SEHNR, CDR2 FQNEAQ (reference sequence). The CDR3 has 13 amino acids. In DNA, the CDR3 is TGTGCCAGCAGCTTAAGATATTCCTACGAGCAGTACTTC. Translating gives CASSLRYSYEQYF.

There are many counts of this clonotype. The chain has TRBV7-6 and TRBJ2-7, with D perhaps being TRBD1 or TRBD2 (5 bases each). V was cut by 0 bases and J by 1 base, with 7 bases left in between. Germline V gives CDR1 SGHVS, CDR2 FNYEAQ. This CDR3 is 14 amino acids long. CDR3 coding DNA: TGTGCCAGCAGCTTAGCTGAGGGGTCCTACGAGCAGTACTTC. Protein: CASSLAEGSYEQYF.

This clonotype was seen many times. Here the CDR3 reads CASSLDRWGRSMNTEAFF. The CDR3 region has the DNA TGTGCCAGCAGCTTAGATCGGTGGGGGAGGTCGATGAACACTGAAGCTTTCTTT. The V gene is TRBV11-1, the J gene TRBJ1-1, with D possibly TRBD1 on 5 matching bases. With 1 base removed from V and 0 bases from J, the gap between germline ends came to 18 bases. Germline V gene lookup returns CDR1 SGHAT and CDR2 FQDESV (reference sequence). This CDR3 has 18 residues.

This clonotype was found a few times. The J gene is TRBJ2-3, the V gene TRBV9, with 7 bases that match TRBD2. V lost 4 bases, J lost 1 base, and 6 bases stayed unmatched. From germline, CDR1 is SGDLS and CDR2 YYNGEE. The CDR3 is 15 amino acids. The DNA for the CDR3 is TGTGCCAGCAGCCCCGGGGGGTCCCGCACAGATACGCAGTATTTT. Residues: CASSPGGSRTDTQYF.

This clonotype showed up many times. This chain connects TRBV6-5 to TRBJ1-2; D not resolved. The CDR3 runs 15 residues. The germline V gene has CDR1 MNHEY and CDR2 SVGAGI. Trimming shortened V by 4 bases and J by 0 bases, and 12 bases separated the two germline ends. The CDR3 DNA follows: TGTGCCAGCAGTTTGGACGGTGGAGCTAACTATGGCTACACCTTC. It is translated as CASSLDGGANYGYTF.

The chain employs TRBV7-9 and TRBJ2-1; D is perhaps TRBD1 (6 bases). There are 16 residues in the CDR3. V dropped 5 bases and J dropped 2 bases, with 16 bases sitting between them. Germline CDR1 is SEHNR and CDR2 is FQNEAQ (reference sequence). CDR3 residues: CASSPPDSLAYNEQFF. CDR3 coding DNA: TGTGCCAGCAGCCCCCCGGACAGCTTAGCCTACAATGAGCAGTTCTTC.

This clonotype was observed at least ten times. The chain recombines TRBV19 with TRBJ2-1, with D maybe TRBD2 (6 bases). Germline lookup yields CDR1 LNHDA and CDR2 SQIVND (reference sequence). The CDR3 covers 14 residues. V was clipped by 6 bases and J by 2 bases, with 11 bases between them. CDR3 sequence: CASRGSGAYNEQFF. CDR3 nucleotide sequence: TGTGCCAGTAGGGGTAGCGGAGCCTACAATGAGCAGTTCTTC.

This clonotype was detected only a few times. The rearrangement links TRBV12-5 to TRBJ2-1, with 7 positions matching TRBD1. Trimming cost V 6 bases and J 0 bases; bases outside gene matches: 20. The CDR3 length is 20 residues. Germline values: CDR1 LGHNT, CDR2 FRNRAP. CDR3 sequence reads: CASGTGTAYGGRNSYNEQFF. The CDR3 nucleotides are TGTGCTAGTGGAACGGGGACAGCCTACGGCGGGCGGAACTCCTACAATGAGCAGTTCTTC.

The V call is TRBV7-9, the J call TRBJ2-3, with a possible D match to TRBD2 (6 bases). The CDR3 has 17 residues. Germline CDR1 is SEHNR and CDR2 is FQNEAQ (reference sequence). V lost 5 bases and J 3 bases, leaving 21 bases between the germline ends. CDR3 DNA sequence: TGTGCCAGCAGCCACCGGAGGGGTGTGTCGGCGACAGATACGCAGTATTTT. Its translation is CASSHRRGVSATDTQYF.

This clonotype was observed a few times. J is TRBJ2-3 and V is TRBV2; no firm D call. The CDR3 consists of 14 residues. With 3 bases removed from V and 2 bases from J, the gap between germline ends came to 9 bases. Germline V gives CDR1 SNHLY, CDR2 FYNNEI. The CDR3 nucleotides read TGTGCCAGCAGTGATATAGACGCCACAGATACGCAGTATTTT. Translated, it gives CASSDIDATDTQYF.

This clonotype has ten or more counts. The chain carries TRBV4-3 and TRBJ1-1; no reliable D call. Germline V gene sequence: CDR1 LGHNA, CDR2 YSLEER. This CDR3 has 14 residues. V lost 2 bases, J lost 4 bases, and 11 bases lay in between. The CDR3 here is CASSQSRRTTEAFF. The CDR3 region has the DNA TGCGCCAGCAGCCAATCAAGGCGTACCACTGAAGCTTTCTTT.

This clonotype occurred a few times. V usage is TRBV6-4 and J usage is TRBJ2-3, with D maybe TRBD2 (7 bases). V was cut by 2 bases and J by 4 bases, with 10 bases left in between. The germline gives CDR1 MRHNA, CDR2 SNTAGT. The CDR3 sequence is 14 residues long. The CDR3 nucleotides read TGTGCCAGCAGTGACCCCGGGGGGCCAGATACGCAGTATTTT. Translated: CASSDPGGPDTQYF.

In its sample, this clonotype was seen many times. V gene TRBV19 combines with J gene TRBJ2-1; D is perhaps TRBD2 (6 bases). Germline V gene sequence: CDR1 LNHDA, CDR2 SQIVND (reference sequence). The length of the CDR3 is 13 residues. The V and J ends lost 9 bases and 7 bases respectively, with 16 bases between them. DNA of the CDR3: TGTGCCAGCGGGACTGACGTTTGGAATGAGCAGTTCTTC. The encoded protein is CASGTDVWNEQFF.

This clonotype was detected ten times or more. V is TRBV12-3 or TRBV12-4 and J is TRBJ1-4; no firm D call. Trimming removed 3 bases at V and 7 bases at J, with 12 bases between. The CDR3 runs 14 residues. The CDR3 coding sequence is TGTGCCAGCAGTTTGGGGAGGGTTGCTGAAAAACTGTTTTTT. Its translation is CASSLGRVAEKLFF.

The table lists this clonotype with many counts. This sequence joins TRBV14 and TRBJ2-1; weak D call: TRBD1 (7 bases). Trimming cost V 5 bases and J 2 bases, with 10 bases left between them. Germline assignment: CDR1 SGHDN and CDR2 FVKESK. This CDR3 is 14 amino acids long. The CDR3 protein is CASSSGGPYNEQFF. CDR3 DNA: TGTGCCAGCAGCTCAGGGGGGCCCTACAATGAGCAGTTCTTC.

This clonotype was seen at least ten times. The chain is built from TRBV9 and TRBJ2-1; D uncertain. The V gene lost 0 bases and the J gene lost 6 bases, with 7 bases spanning the gap. This CDR3 contains 13 residues. Germline CDR1 and CDR2: SGDLS and YYNGEE. The CDR3 DNA sequence: TGTGCCAGCAGCGTAGGGCACCCCAATGAGCAGTTCTTC. Translation gives CASSVGHPNEQFF.

Many counts were recorded for this clonotype. V usage is TRBV5-1 and J usage is TRBJ2-7; TRBD2 might be the D (5 bases). Trimming left V 2 bases short and J 5 bases short, with 8 bases between. Per germline, CDR1 SGHRS and CDR2 YFSETQ. The CDR3 has 12 residues. The CDR3 nucleotides read TGCGCCAGCAGCTTATACGGGAACGAGCAGTACTTC. Amino acids: CASSLYGNEQYF.

The chain links TRBV15 to TRBJ1-1; D is unresolved. Germline V gene data show CDR1 as LNHNV and CDR2 as YYDKDF (reference sequence). CDR3 length: 14 amino acids. V lost 4 bases, J lost 5 bases, and 14 bases lay in between. The CDR3 DNA is TGTGCCACCAGCACTACGCCCGACTTTACTGAAGCTTTCTTT. Translation: CATSTTPDFTEAFF. Filled out from reference TRBV15 and TRBJ1-1, the complete variable domain reads DAMVIQNPRYQVTQFGKPVTLSCSQTLNHNVMYWYQQKSSQAPKLLFHYYDKDFNNEADTPDNFQSRRPNTSFCFLDIRSPGLGDTAMYLCATSTTPDFTEAFFGQGTRLTVV.

This clonotype occurred many times. The CDR3 loop is CASSWKFSYEQYF. CDR3 bases: TGTGCCAGCAGCTGGAAGTTTTCCTACGAGCAGTACTTC. The gene calls are TRBV7-9 and TRBJ2-7, with no clear D. The germline CDR1 and CDR2 sequences are SEHNR and FQNEAQ (reference sequence). V shed 4 bases and J shed 1 base, with 8 bases lying between them. CDR3 length: 13 residues.

The table lists this clonotype with many counts. DNA of the CDR3: TGTGCCAGCAATTCCCGGACAGGGGGCGCGGTAGGCTATGGCTACACCTTC. Amino acid sequence: CASNSRTGGAVGYGYTF. This chain joins TRBV6-2 or TRBV6-3 and TRBJ1-2; 11 bases align to TRBD1. The J segment lost 4 bases and the V segment lost 7 bases, leaving 14 bases of the junction unmatched. Germline values: CDR1 MNHEY, CDR2 SVGEGT. This CDR3 has 17 amino acids.

This clonotype came up many times. V and J are TRBV6-2 or TRBV6-3 and TRBJ2-5; 10 bases map to TRBD2. Germline V gene sequence: CDR1 MNHEY, CDR2 SVGEGT. The J segment lost 0 bases and the V segment lost 6 bases, leaving 10 bases of the junction unmatched. The CDR3 has 17 residues. CDR3 sequence: CASSNRLAGGNQETQYF. The DNA for the CDR3 is TGTGCCAGCAGCAACCGACTAGCGGGTGGAAACCAAGAGACCCAGTACTTC.

This clonotype has ten or more counts. This rearrangement joins TRBV20-1 to TRBJ1-5; D is ambiguous. V lost 4 bases to trimming and J lost 4 bases, with 11 bases between them. Germline CDR1 DFQATT, CDR2 SNEGSKA (reference sequence). The CDR3 contains 13 residues. CDR3 in DNA: TGCAGTGCTATCGCGAGGGATAATCAGCCCCAGCATTTT. Translated, it gives CSAIARDNQPQHF.

This clonotype occurred many times. The rearrangement uses TRBV28 and TRBJ2-7, with TRBD2 matching over 10 bases. V was clipped by 3 bases and J by 2 bases; unmatched bases: 4. This CDR3 is 15 amino acids long. Germline V gives CDR1 MDHEN, CDR2 SYDVKM. The CDR3 loop reads CASSFLAGVAYEQYF. DNA for the CDR3: TGTGCCAGCAGTTTCCTAGCGGGGGTAGCCTACGAGCAGTACTTC. The entire variable domain, with the rest obtained from reference TRBV28 and TRBJ2-7, is as follows: DVKVTQSSRYLVKRTGEKVFLECVQDMDHENMFWYRQDPGLGLRLIYFSYDVKMKEKGDIPEGYSVSREKKERFSLILESASTNQTSMYLCASSFLAGVAYEQYFGPGTRLTVT.

This clonotype turned up a few times. V gene TRBV4-1 combines with J gene TRBJ2-5; the match to TRBD2 covers 8 bases. V dropped 0 bases and J dropped 1; count of bases not matched to a gene: 7. The CDR3 sequence is 17 residues long. CDR1 and CDR2 from the germline V gene are MGHRA and YSYEKL. DNA for the CDR3: TGCGCCAGCAGCCAAGATCCAGCGGGAGCTGCCCAAGAGACCCAGTACTTC. Translating it yields CASSQDPAGAAQETQYF.

The chain joins TRBV11-2 to TRBJ2-7; D is possibly TRBD1 (6 bases). V was pared by 4 bases and J by 4 bases, with 11 bases between. This CDR3 spans 13 amino acids. Germline loops: CDR1 SGHAT, CDR2 FQNNGV. The CDR3 sequence is CASSSSGTYEQYF. The DNA for the CDR3 is TGTGCCAGCAGCTCCTCCGGGACATACGAGCAGTACTTC.

This clonotype was counted between two and nine times. The genes are TRBV3-1 and TRBJ1-6, with D hard to call. The V end was cut by 1 base, the J end by 2 bases, with 6 bases between. This CDR3 region has 15 residues. The germline gives CDR1 LGHDT, CDR2 YNNKEL (reference sequence). CDR3 DNA sequence: TGTGCCAGCAGCCAAGGGAAAACCTATAATTCACCCCTCCACTTT. Translated, it gives CASSQGKTYNSPLHF.